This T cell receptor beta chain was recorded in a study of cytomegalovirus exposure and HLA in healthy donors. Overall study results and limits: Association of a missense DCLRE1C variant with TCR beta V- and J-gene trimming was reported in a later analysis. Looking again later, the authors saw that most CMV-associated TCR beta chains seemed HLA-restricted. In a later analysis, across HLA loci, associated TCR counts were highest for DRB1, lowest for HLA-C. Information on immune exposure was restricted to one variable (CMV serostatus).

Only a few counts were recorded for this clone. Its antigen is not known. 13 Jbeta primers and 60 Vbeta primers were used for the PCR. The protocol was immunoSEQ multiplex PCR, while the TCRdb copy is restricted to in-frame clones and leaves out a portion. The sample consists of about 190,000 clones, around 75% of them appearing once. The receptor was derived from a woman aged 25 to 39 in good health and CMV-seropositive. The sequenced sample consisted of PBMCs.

The CDR3 DNA reads as TGTGCCAGTGCGTCGGGTCTAAATTCACCCCTCCACTTT. This translates into CASASGLNSPLHF. The chain employs TRBV11-1 and TRBJ1-6; no firm D call. Germline CDR1 and CDR2: SGHAT and FQDESV (reference sequence). This CDR3 contains 13 residues. The ends were cut back, 9 bases at V and 7 bases at J, with 13 bases in the middle.